Listed here are 5 T cell receptor beta chains from one sample, sequenced in a study of blood T cell repertoires in COVID-19. Here immunoSEQ multiplex PCR was the method, and the copy in TCRdb shows in-frame clones only, minus some. The sample holds about 72,000 clones, approximately 82% seen once. Sequencing was done on a sample of peripheral blood. The receptor set was obtained from a woman aged 80 or over with acute or convalescent COVID-19.

The chain carries TRBV5-5 and TRBJ1-2; D remains unclear. Trimming stripped 5 bases from V and 0 bases from J, with 5 bases between. There are 12 residues in the CDR3. Germline lookup yields CDR1 SGHKS and CDR2 YYEKEE (reference sequence). Written as DNA, the CDR3 is TGTGCCAGCAGACAGACTAACTATGGCTACACCTTC. Its protein is CASRQTNYGYTF.

V and J are TRBV5-1 and TRBJ2-3; TRBD1 aligns across 8 bases. Germline trimming cut 8 bases from V and 4 bases from J; bases unmatched to any gene: 9. The germline V gene encodes CDR1 SGHRS and CDR2 YFSETQ. The CDR3 extends over 14 amino acids. CDR3 DNA: TGCGCCAGTACTAGACAGGGGCCGGCAGATACGCAGTATTTT. This codes for CASTRQGPADTQYF.

This clone was seen just once. The V and J genes are TRBV9 and TRBJ2-3; 12 bases fit TRBD2. Trimming took 1 base from V and 4 from J; bases not matched to a gene: 7. CDR1 is SGDLS, CDR2 YYNGEE, per germline. CDR3 length: 17 amino acids. CDR3 bases: TGTGCCAGCAGCGTACAGACTAGCGGGAGAGGGTCAGATACGCAGTATTTT. Protein product: CASSVQTSGRGSDTQYF.

In its sample, this clone was seen a few times. The chain employs TRBV11-3 and TRBJ2-1; D is unresolved. The CDR3 has 12 amino acids. CDR1 is SGHNT, CDR2 YENEEA, per germline. V was trimmed by 5 bases and J by 3 bases, leaving 5 bases between them. CDR3 loop: CASSLSYNEQFF. CDR3 DNA sequence: TGTGCCAGCAGCCTCAGCTACAATGAGCAGTTCTTC. Drawing the rest from reference TRBV11-3 and TRBJ2-1, the complete variable domain is EAGVVQSPRYKIIEKKQPVAFWCNPISGHNTLYWYLQNLGQGPELLIRYENEEAVDDSQLPKDRFSAERLKGVDSTLKIQPAELGDSAVYLCASSLSYNEQFFGPGTRLTVL.

This chain joins TRBV10-3 and TRBJ2-7, with D possibly being TRBD2 (6 bases). CDR1 and CDR2 (germline): ENHRY, SYGVKD. Trimming shortened V by 1 base and J by 5 bases, and 18 bases separated the two germline ends. CDR3 length: 16 residues. The CDR3 sequence is CAISELGLRSPHEQYF. The CDR3 nucleotides are TGTGCCATCAGTGAGTTGGGACTCAGATCCCCCCACGAGCAGTACTTC.